This is a list of T cell receptor beta chains from one sample in a study of beta chain features in type 1 diabetes. The repertoire was sequenced with immunoSEQ multiplex PCR; TCRdb's copy has only in-frame clones and lacks some. The sample contains 860,000 or so clones, 17% of which appear only once. Sequencing was carried out using naive CD4+ T cells from blood. The receptor set was obtained from a woman between 18 and 29 years old in good health. The CDR3 runs from the conserved cysteine through the conserved F or W. The D gene is left open where the match is weak. Size tells how often a clone was seen (once, few, many) or the class of an expanded clone, and some rows leave it out.

J,size,D,V,DNA,CDR3
TRBJ1-1,.,.,TRBV29-1,TGCAGCGGCAGGCAATTTGCTGAAGCTTTCTTT,CSGRQFAEAFF
TRBJ2-3,.,.,TRBV7-9,TGTGCCAGCAGCCCGCGGAATAGCACAGATACGCAGTATTTT,CASSPRNSTDTQYF
TRBJ2-7,.,TRBD1,TRBV4-2,TGTGCCAGCAGCCAAGGACCGGACAGGTTCGACGAGCAGTACTTC,CASSQGPDRFDEQYF
TRBJ1-1,.,TRBD1,TRBV19,TGTGCCAGTAGTACCAGACAGGGGGTCGTTGGCACTGAAGCTTTCTTT,CASSTRQGVVGTEAFF
TRBJ2-7,.,TRBD2,TRBV5-4,TGTGCCAGCAGCTTGGCTAGCGGGGGCTGCGAGCAGTACTTC,CASSLASGGCEQYF
TRBJ2-7,few,TRBD2,TRBV2,TGTGCCAGCAGTGCGACTTCCGGGACTAGTGTCGGGCAGTACTTC,CASSATSGTSVGQYF
TRBJ2-7,few,TRBD2,TRBV2,TGTGCCAGCGGGGGACTAGCGGGAGTAATATTTGACGAGCAGTACTTC,CASGGLAGVIFDEQYF
TRBJ2-2,.,TRBD2,TRBV7-3,TGTGCCAGCAGCTTAGGCGGGAGCACCGGGGAGCTGTTTTTT,CASSLGGSTGELFF
TRBJ2-5,few,TRBD1,TRBV6-1,TGTGCCAGCAGTACCTGGACAGGGCAGTTGGAGACCCAGTACTTC,CASSTWTGQLETQYF
TRBJ2-2,.,TRBD1,TRBV2,TGTGCCAGCAGTAAGGACAGGGGGATGGACGGGGAGCTGTTTTTT,CASSKDRGMDGELFF
TRBJ2-5,.,TRBD1,TRBV29-1,TGCAGCGTAGTGACAGGGGTAGAGACCCAGTACTTC,CSVVTGVETQYF
TRBJ2-1,.,TRBD2,TRBV6-6,TGTGCCAGCAGCCGCCGAGGAGGGAGGGCCAACAATGAGCAGTTCTTC,CASSRRGGRANNEQFF
TRBJ1-2,few,.,TRBV7-9,TGTGCCAGCAGCTCAGCGGGTTCTTATGGCTACACCTTC,CASSSAGSYGYTF
TRBJ2-7,.,.,TRBV21-1,TGTGCCAGCGCTAGACCGAAGCTGCGGACTAGCGGGAGCTACGAGCAGTACTTC,CASARPKLRTSGSYEQYF
TRBJ2-3,.,.,TRBV2,TGTGCCAGCAGTAAGCGGAGGACAGATACGCAGTATTTT,CASSKRRTDTQYF
TRBJ2-1,.,TRBD2,TRBV10-3,TGTGCCATCAGTGAGCCCGGGACTAGCGGGGACAATGAGCAGTTCTTC,CAISEPGTSGDNEQFF
TRBJ2-7,.,.,TRBV7-9,TGTGCCAGCAGCTTAACCCGGGACCGAGAGGAGCAGTACTTC,CASSLTRDREEQYF
TRBJ2-3,few,TRBD2,TRBV5-1,TGCGCCAGCAGCCTCAGCGGGAGGGCCGTGCGCACAGATACGCAGTATTTT,CASSLSGRAVRTDTQYF
TRBJ2-3,few,.,TRBV18,TGTGCCAGCTCACCGCCCGGCGCAGATACGCAGTATTTT,CASSPPGADTQYF
TRBJ2-7,.,TRBD2,TRBV7-2,TGTGCCAGCAGCTTATGGGCGGGAGTAGGGTACGAGCAGTACTTC,CASSLWAGVGYEQYF
TRBJ2-3,few,TRBD2,TRBV7-2,TGTGCCAGCACCCGGGGCGGGAGGGCCGCAGATACGCAGTATTTT,CASTRGGRAADTQYF
TRBJ2-7,few,.,TRBV14,TGTGCCAGCAGCCAACCGGGGCAAAGTTACGAGCAGTACTTC,CASSQPGQSYEQYF
TRBJ1-4,.,.,TRBV10-3,TGTGCCATCAGTGAAGGGGGTACTAATGAAAAACTGTTTTTT,CAISEGGTNEKLFF
TRBJ2-7,.,.,TRBV11-2,TGTGCCAGCAGCGTCGGCGGCTCCTACGAGCAGTACTTC,CASSVGGSYEQYF
TRBJ1-2,.,.,TRBV5-6,TGTGCCAGCAGCACTACTCCGAGGGGCTACACCTTC,CASSTTPRGYTF
TRBJ2-3,.,TRBD2,TRBV13,TGTGCCAGCAGCTGGAGGGTGGGAGGGAGCACAGATACGCAGTATTTT,CASSWRVGGSTDTQYF
TRBJ1-1,few,.,TRBV29-1,TGCAGCGTTGAACCCCTATCCCGGGGGGCTGGCACTGAAGCTTTCTTT,CSVEPLSRGAGTEAFF
TRBJ2-1,.,.,TRBV5-4,TGTGCCAGCAGCCGACGGGGCCCTGACCCAGGTGAGCAGTTCTTC,CASSRRGPDPGEQFF
TRBJ2-3,few,.,TRBV12-2,TGTGCAAGTCGCTTGGCGGGAGGTCGTATAGGGGCAGATACGCAGTATTTT,CASRLAGGRIGADTQYF
TRBJ2-7,.,.,TRBV7-8,TGTGCCAGCAGCTTGTTGCGAAATTCCTACGAGCAGTACTTC,CASSLLRNSYEQYF
TRBJ2-7,.,.,TRBV7-3,TGTGCCAGCAGCTTACAGGGCGGCGACTACGAGCAGTACTTC,CASSLQGGDYEQYF
TRBJ2-7,.,.,TRBV6-6,TGTGCCAGCAGTTACCCGGCGGGGCACGAGCAGTACTTC,CASSYPAGHEQYF
TRBJ2-1,.,TRBD1,TRBV7-9,TGTGCCAGCGCCTATCCCGGGACAGTGTACAATGAGCAGTTCTTC,CASAYPGTVYNEQFF
TRBJ1-4,few,.,TRBV7-8,TGTGCCAGCAGCTTAGATCCCGGGGGCGCCCTGTTTTTT,CASSLDPGGALFF
TRBJ2-5,.,.,TRBV6-1,TGTGCCAGCAGTGGTCAGGGACTCCAAGAGACCCAGTACTTC,CASSGQGLQETQYF
TRBJ2-2,.,.,TRBV7-6,TGTGCCAGCAGCTTAATGAGTAGCCTGGGAACCGGGGAGCTGTTTTTT,CASSLMSSLGTGELFF
TRBJ2-1,.,TRBD2,TRBV4-2,TGTGCCAGCAGCCACCCTGGGGTGGGACTAGCTAGGAATGAGCAGTTCTTC,CASSHPGVGLARNEQFF
TRBJ1-2,few,.,TRBV7-9,TGTGCCAGCAGCTTAGGACAGCGCCTCTATGGCTACACCTTC,CASSLGQRLYGYTF